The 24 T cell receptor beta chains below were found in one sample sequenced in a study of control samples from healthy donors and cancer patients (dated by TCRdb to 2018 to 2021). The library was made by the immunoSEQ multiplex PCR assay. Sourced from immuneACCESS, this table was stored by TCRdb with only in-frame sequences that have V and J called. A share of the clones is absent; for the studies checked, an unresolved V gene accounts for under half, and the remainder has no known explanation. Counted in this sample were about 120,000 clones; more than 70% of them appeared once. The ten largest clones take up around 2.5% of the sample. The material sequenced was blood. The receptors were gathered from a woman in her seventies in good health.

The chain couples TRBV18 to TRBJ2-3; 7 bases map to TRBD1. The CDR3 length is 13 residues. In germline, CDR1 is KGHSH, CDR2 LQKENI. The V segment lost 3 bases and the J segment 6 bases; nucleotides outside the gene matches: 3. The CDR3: CASSPAGGDTQYF. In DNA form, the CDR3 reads TGTGCCAGCTCACCGGCAGGGGGTGATACGCAGTATTTT.

CDR3 sequence: CASSFWGTGSDEQYF. The CDR3 nucleotides read TGTGCCAGCAGCTTTTGGGGGACAGGGTCGGACGAGCAGTACTTC. This chain uses TRBV7-2 with TRBJ2-7; 9 nucleotides match TRBD1. Trimming took 3 bases from V and 5 from J; bases not matched to a gene: 8. The CDR3 is 15 amino acids. Per the germline V gene, CDR1 is SGHTA and CDR2 is FQGNSA.

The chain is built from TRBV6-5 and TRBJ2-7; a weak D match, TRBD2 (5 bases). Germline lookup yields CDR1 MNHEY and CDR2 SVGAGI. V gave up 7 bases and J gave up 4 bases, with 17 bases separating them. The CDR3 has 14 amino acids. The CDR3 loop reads CASTRRGLPYEQYF. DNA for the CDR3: TGTGCCAGCACCAGACGGGGATTGCCGTACGAGCAGTACTTC.

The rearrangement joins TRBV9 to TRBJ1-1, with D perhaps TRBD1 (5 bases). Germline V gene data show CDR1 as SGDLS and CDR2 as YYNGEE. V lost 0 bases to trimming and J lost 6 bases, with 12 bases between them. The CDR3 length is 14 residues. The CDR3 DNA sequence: TGTGCCAGCAGCGTAGGTCACCGAGGGGCTGAAGCTTTCTTT. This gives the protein CASSVGHRGAEAFF.

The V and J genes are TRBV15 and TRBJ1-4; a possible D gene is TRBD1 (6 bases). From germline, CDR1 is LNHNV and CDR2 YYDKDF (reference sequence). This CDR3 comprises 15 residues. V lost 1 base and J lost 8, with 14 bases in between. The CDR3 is CATSRATGRGEKLFF. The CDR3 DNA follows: TGTGCCACCAGCAGAGCCACAGGGCGAGGGGAAAAACTGTTTTTT.

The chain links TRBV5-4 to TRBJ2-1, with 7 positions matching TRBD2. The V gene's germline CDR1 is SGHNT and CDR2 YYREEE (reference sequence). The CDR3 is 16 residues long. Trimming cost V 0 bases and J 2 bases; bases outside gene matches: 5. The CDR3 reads CASSLGGGVAYNEQFF. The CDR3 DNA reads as TGTGCCAGCAGCTTGGGTGGGGGGGTCGCCTACAATGAGCAGTTCTTC. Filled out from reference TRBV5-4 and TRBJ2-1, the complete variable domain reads ETGVTQSPTHLIKTRGQQVTLRCSSQSGHNTVSWYQQALGQGPQFIFQYYREEENGRGNFPPRFSGLQFPNYSSELNVNALELDDSALYLCASSLGGGVAYNEQFFGPGTRLTVL.

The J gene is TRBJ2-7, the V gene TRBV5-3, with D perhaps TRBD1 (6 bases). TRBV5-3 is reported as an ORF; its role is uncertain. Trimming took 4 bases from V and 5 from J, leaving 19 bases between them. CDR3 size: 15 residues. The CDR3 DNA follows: TGTGCCAGAAGCGACCGGGACAACAACGTCCACGAGCAGTACTTC. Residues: CARSDRDNNVHEQYF.

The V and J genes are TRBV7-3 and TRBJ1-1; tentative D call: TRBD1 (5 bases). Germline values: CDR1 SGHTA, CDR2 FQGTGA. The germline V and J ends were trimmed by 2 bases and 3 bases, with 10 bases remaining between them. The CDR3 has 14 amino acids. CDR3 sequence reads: CASSLLEGHTEAFF. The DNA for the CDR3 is TGTGCCAGCAGCTTACTTGAGGGGCACACTGAAGCTTTCTTT.

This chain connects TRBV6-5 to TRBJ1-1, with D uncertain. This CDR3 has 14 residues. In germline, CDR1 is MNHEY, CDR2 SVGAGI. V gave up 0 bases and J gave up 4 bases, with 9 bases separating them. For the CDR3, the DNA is TGTGCCAGCAGTTACTCGACACGGAGCACTGAAGCTTTCTTT. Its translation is CASSYSTRSTEAFF.

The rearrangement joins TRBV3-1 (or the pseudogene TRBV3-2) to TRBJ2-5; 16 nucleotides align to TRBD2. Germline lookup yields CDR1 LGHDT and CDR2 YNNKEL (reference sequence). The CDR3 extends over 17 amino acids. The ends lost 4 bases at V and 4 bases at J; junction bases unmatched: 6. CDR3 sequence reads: CASSPGTSGGAGETQYF. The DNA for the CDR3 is TGTGCCAGCAGCCCGGGGACTAGCGGGGGGGCGGGAGAGACCCAGTACTTC.

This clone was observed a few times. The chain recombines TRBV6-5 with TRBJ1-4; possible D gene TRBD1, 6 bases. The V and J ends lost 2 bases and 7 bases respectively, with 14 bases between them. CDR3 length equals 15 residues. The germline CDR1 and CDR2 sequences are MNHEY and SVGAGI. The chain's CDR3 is CASSYRGTISEKLFF. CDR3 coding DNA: TGTGCCAGCAGTTACCGCGGGACAATCAGTGAAAAACTGTTTTTT.

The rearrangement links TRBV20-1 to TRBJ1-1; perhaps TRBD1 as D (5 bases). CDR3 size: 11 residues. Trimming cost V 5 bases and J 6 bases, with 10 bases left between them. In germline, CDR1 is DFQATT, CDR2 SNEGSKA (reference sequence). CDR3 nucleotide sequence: TGCAGTGCTCTGCTGGGGGCTGAAGCTTTCTTT. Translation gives CSALLGAEAFF.

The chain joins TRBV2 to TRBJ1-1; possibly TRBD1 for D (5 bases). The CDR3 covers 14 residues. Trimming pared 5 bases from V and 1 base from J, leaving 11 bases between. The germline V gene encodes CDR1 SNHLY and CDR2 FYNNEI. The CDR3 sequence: CASSTRRGNTEAFF. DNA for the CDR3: TGTGCCAGCAGTACCCGGAGGGGGAACACTGAAGCTTTCTTT.

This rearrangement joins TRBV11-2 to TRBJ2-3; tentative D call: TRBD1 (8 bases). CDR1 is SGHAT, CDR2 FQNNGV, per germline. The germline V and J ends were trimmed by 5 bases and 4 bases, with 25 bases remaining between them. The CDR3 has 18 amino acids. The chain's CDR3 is CASSIHRLTGGDADTQYF. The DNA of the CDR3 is TGTGCCAGCAGCATACACCGACTTACAGGGGGGGACGCAGATACGCAGTATTTT.

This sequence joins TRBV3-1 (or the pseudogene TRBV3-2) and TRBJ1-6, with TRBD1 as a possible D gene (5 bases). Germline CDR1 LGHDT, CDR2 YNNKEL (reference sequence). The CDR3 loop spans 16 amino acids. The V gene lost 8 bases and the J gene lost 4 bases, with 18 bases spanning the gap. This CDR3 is CASPFSLGHYNSPLHF. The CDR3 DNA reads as TGTGCCAGCCCCTTTAGTTTAGGACATTATAATTCACCCCTCCACTTT.

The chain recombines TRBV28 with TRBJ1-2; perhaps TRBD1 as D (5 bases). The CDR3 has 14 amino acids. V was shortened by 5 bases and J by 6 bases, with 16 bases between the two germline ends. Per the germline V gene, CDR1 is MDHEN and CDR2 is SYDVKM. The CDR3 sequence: CASSRLAGLHGYTF. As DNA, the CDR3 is TGTGCCAGCAGTCGCCTTGCAGGGCTCCATGGCTACACCTTC.

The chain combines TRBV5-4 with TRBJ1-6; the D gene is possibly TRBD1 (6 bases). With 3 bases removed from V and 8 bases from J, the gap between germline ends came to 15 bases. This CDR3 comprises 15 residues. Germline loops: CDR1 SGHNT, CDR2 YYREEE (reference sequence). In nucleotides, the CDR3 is TGTGCCAGCAGCTCCGTCGGGACATGGGATTCACCCCTCCACTTT. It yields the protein CASSSVGTWDSPLHF. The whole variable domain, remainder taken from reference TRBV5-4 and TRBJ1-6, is ETGVTQSPTHLIKTRGQQVTLRCSSQSGHNTVSWYQQALGQGPQFIFQYYREEENGRGNFPPRFSGLQFPNYSSELNVNALELDDSALYLCASSSVGTWDSPLHFGNGTRLTVT.

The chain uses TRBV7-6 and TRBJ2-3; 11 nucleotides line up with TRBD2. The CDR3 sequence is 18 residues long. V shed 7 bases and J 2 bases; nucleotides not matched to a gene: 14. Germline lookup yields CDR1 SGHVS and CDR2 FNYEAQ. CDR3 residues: CASTQEVAGGRLTDTQYF. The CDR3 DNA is TGTGCCAGCACCCAGGAAGTAGCGGGGGGGCGCCTCACAGATACGCAGTATTTT.

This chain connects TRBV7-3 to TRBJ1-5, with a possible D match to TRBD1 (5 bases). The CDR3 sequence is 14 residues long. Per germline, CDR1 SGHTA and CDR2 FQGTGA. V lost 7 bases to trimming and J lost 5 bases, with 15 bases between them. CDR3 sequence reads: CASTNLGDYQPQHF. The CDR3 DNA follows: TGTGCCAGCACCAATCTAGGGGACTATCAGCCCCAGCATTTT.

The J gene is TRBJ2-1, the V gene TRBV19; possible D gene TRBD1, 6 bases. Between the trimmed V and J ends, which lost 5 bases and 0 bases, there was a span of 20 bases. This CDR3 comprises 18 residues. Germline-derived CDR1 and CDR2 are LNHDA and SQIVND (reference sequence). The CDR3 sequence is CASSVRQVRGSSYNEQFF. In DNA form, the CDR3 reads TGTGCCAGTAGTGTCAGACAGGTTAGGGGAAGCTCCTACAATGAGCAGTTCTTC.

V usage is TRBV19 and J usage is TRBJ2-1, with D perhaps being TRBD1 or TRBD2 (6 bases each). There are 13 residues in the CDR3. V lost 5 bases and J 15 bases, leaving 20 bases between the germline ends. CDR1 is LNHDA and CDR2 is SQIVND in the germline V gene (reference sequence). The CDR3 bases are TGTGCCAGTAGTGTTACGGGGGCGCAAGTCCTGTTCTTC. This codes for CASSVTGAQVLFF.

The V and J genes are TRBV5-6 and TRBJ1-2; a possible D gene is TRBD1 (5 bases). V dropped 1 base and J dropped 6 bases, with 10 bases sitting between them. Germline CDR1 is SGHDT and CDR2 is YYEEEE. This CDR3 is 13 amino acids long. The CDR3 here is CASSLRQGHGYTF. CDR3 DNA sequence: TGTGCCAGCAGCTTGCGGCAGGGACATGGCTACACCTTC.

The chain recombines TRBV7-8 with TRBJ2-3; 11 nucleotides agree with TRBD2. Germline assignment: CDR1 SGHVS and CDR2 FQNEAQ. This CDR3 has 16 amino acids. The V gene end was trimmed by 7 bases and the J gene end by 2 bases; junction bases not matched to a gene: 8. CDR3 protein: CASMGLAGGYTDTQYF. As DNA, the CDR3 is TGTGCCAGCATGGGCCTAGCGGGGGGATACACAGATACGCAGTATTTT.

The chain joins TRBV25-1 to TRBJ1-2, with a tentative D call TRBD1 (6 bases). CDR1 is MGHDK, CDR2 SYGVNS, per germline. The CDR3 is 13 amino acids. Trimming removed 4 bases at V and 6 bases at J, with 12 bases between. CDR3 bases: TGTGCCAGCAGTGCCAGGGGCTGGAATGGCTACACCTTC. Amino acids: CASSARGWNGYTF.